What follows are 21 T cell receptor beta chains derived from one specimen sequenced in a study of shared clonotypes between healthy human individuals (dated by TCRdb to the early 2020s). The protocol used for the library was the immunoSEQ multiplex PCR assay. TCRdb took over this immuneACCESS table, retaining in-frame rearrangements with V and J assigned. Such tables are incomplete; in checked studies, under half of the missing clones stem from an unresolved V gene, and the remainder is unexplained. This sample is represented by about 2.3 million clones; 90% to 95% of them were singletons. The ten largest clones capture 0.39% of the sample. The sequenced sample was naive CD4+ T cells from PBMCs. The cell subset or site label of this sample denotes: CD45RA+ positively selected. All receptors come from a man younger than 30 in good health. Some clones in this sample may be carry-over from other donors' samples.

This clone was counted once. The chain joins TRBV11-2 to TRBJ2-7; no reliable D call. Trimming pared 8 bases from V and 3 bases from J, leaving 8 bases between. The CDR3 sequence is 11 residues long. The germline V gene encodes CDR1 SGHAT and CDR2 FQNNGV. The CDR3 reads CASGLLYEQYF. CDR3 nucleotides: TGTGCCAGCGGCCTGCTCTACGAGCAGTACTTC.

The chain uses TRBV27 and TRBJ2-7; either TRBD1 or TRBD2 may supply D (5 bases each). The CDR3 is made up of 18 amino acids. With 3 bases removed from V and 3 bases from J, the gap between germline ends came to 24 bases. Per germline, CDR1 MNHEY and CDR2 SMNVEV (reference sequence). CDR3 residues: CASSLYGWRAGTGYEQYF. In nucleotides, the CDR3 is TGTGCCAGCAGTTTGTATGGATGGCGGGCCGGAACAGGCTACGAGCAGTACTTC.

The chain is built from TRBV6-4 and TRBJ2-5; D is unclear. CDR3 length equals 12 residues. V was trimmed by 2 bases and J by 7 bases, leaving 8 bases between them. Germline CDR1 and CDR2: MRHNA and SNTAGT. In DNA, the CDR3 is TGTGCCAGCAGTGACGGTATGGGGACCCAGTACTTC. Residues: CASSDGMGTQYF.

The genes are TRBV7-9 and TRBJ1-5; D might be TRBD1 (6 bases). CDR1 is SEHNR, CDR2 FQNEAQ, per germline (reference sequence). V was pared by 0 bases and J by 3 bases, with 9 bases between. The CDR3 contains 15 residues. CDR3 bases: TGTGCCAGCAGCTTAGCGGGGGGCTTCAATCAGCCCCAGCATTTT. It encodes CASSLAGGFNQPQHF.

V usage is TRBV27 and J usage is TRBJ2-7; 10 bases agree with TRBD1. CDR3 length: 15 amino acids. Trimming took 5 bases from V and 0 from J; bases not matched to a gene: 4. CDR1 is MNHEY, CDR2 SMNVEV, per germline (reference sequence). The CDR3 DNA sequence: TGTGCCAGCAGTGCGTGGACAGGGGGCTCCTACGAGCAGTACTTC. Translated, it gives CASSAWTGGSYEQYF.

This clone is a singleton in its sample. This chain links TRBV5-4 with TRBJ1-2, with D possibly TRBD1 on 5 matching bases. The CDR3 runs to 11 residues. CDR1 SGHNT and CDR2 YYREEE come from the germline V gene (reference sequence). V shed 10 bases and J shed 6 bases, with 13 bases lying between them. DNA for the CDR3: TGTGCCGTCAGGGTCGCGAATGGCTACACCTTC. Its translation: CAVRVANGYTF.

CDR3 nucleotide sequence: TGTGCCAGCAGCTCTAGCGGGAGAAGGTACACCGGGGAGCTGTTTTTT. Its translation is CASSSSGRRYTGELFF. This chain links TRBV7-2 with TRBJ2-2; the match to TRBD2 covers 10 bases. Looked up from germline, CDR1 is SGHTA and CDR2 is FQGNSA. The CDR3 is 16 amino acids. V shed 4 bases, J shed 3 bases, and the junction held 5 bases outside the gene matches.

J is TRBJ2-7 and V is TRBV7-9; D unclear. This CDR3 is 13 amino acids long. Germline V CDR1 and CDR2: SEHNR, FQNEAQ (reference sequence). The V and J ends lost 1 base and 6 bases respectively, with 10 bases between them. The CDR3 loop is CASSLGFDAEQYF. In nucleotides, the CDR3 is TGTGCCAGCAGCTTAGGATTTGACGCCGAGCAGTACTTC. Supplemented by reference TRBV7-9 and TRBJ2-7, the full variable domain reads DTGVSQNPRHKITKRGQNVTFRCDPISEHNRLYWYRQTLGQGPEFLTYFQNEAQLEKSRLLSDRFSAERPKGSFSTLEIQRTEQGDSAMYLCASSLGFDAEQYFGPGTRLTVT.

The V call is TRBV5-1, the J call TRBJ1-1; D gene uncertain. Germline CDR1 reads SGHRS; CDR2 reads YFSETQ. Trimming cost V 4 bases and J 0 bases, with 10 bases left between them. The CDR3 sequence is 14 residues long. The CDR3 DNA reads as TGCGCCAGCAGCACCGACGGAATGAACACTGAAGCTTTCTTT. This translates into CASSTDGMNTEAFF.

J is TRBJ2-7 and V is TRBV2; the match to TRBD1 covers 12 bases. Germline-derived CDR1 and CDR2 are SNHLY and FYNNEI. V lost 6 bases and J lost 7; bases outside the gene matches: 7. The CDR3 is 14 amino acids. The DNA of the CDR3 is TGTGCCAGCAGGGGGACAGGGGGCGATCGGGAGCAGTACTTC. Residues: CASRGTGGDREQYF.

J is TRBJ1-2 and V is TRBV4-2; D is undetermined. Looked up from germline, CDR1 is LGHNA and CDR2 is YNFKEQ. V dropped 0 bases and J dropped 8 bases, with 10 bases sitting between them. The CDR3 sequence is 13 residues long. The CDR3 sequence: CASSQDKGGGYTF. CDR3 in DNA: TGTGCCAGCAGCCAAGATAAGGGCGGGGGCTACACCTTC.

The chain links TRBV18 to TRBJ2-7; 9 bases match TRBD2. V trimming: 3 bases; J trimming: 3 bases; junction bases outside the gene matches: 18. The CDR3 contains 19 residues. Germline loops: CDR1 KGHSH, CDR2 LQKENI. CDR3 sequence (DNA): TGTGCCAGCTCACCCCCCATAGCGGGAGTCTTCCCCAGCCTCTACGAGCAGTACTTC. This codes for CASSPPIAGVFPSLYEQYF.

The chain employs TRBV11-3 and TRBJ2-1, with D possibly TRBD2 on 5 matching bases. The CDR3 contains 13 residues. The germline V gene encodes CDR1 SGHNT and CDR2 YENEEA. The V end was cut by 1 base, the J end by 9 bases, with 10 bases between. This chain's CDR3 is CASSLGEKLEQFF. The CDR3 DNA sequence: TGTGCCAGCAGCTTAGGGGAGAAGCTTGAGCAGTTCTTC. Looking up the rest from reference TRBV11-3 and TRBJ2-1 gives the full variable domain: EAGVVQSPRYKIIEKKQPVAFWCNPISGHNTLYWYLQNLGQGPELLIRYENEEAVDDSQLPKDRFSAERLKGVDSTLKIQPAELGDSAVYLCASSLGEKLEQFFGPGTRLTVL.

This chain joins TRBV10-3 and TRBJ2-1; D may be TRBD1 (6 bases). The CDR3 extends over 16 amino acids. V was shortened by 6 bases and J by 8 bases, with 23 bases between the two germline ends. Germline assignment: CDR1 ENHRY and CDR2 SYGVKD. This CDR3 is CAIRMGPGEKGYEQFF. The CDR3 bases are TGTGCCATCAGAATGGGCCCAGGGGAGAAAGGGTATGAGCAGTTCTTC.

The genes are TRBV28 and TRBJ2-1; TRBD2 agrees at 11 bases. CDR3 length: 16 amino acids. The V gene end was trimmed by 5 bases and the J gene end by 6 bases; junction bases not matched to a gene: 9. From germline, CDR1 is MDHEN and CDR2 SYDVKM. CDR3 sequence: CASSPALAGVGNEQFF. CDR3 nucleotide sequence: TGTGCCAGCAGTCCCGCACTAGCGGGAGTAGGCAATGAGCAGTTCTTC.

The chain is built from TRBV28 and TRBJ2-1, with D unclear. The V and J ends lost 6 bases and 12 bases respectively, with 18 bases between them. The germline V gene encodes CDR1 MDHEN and CDR2 SYDVKM. This CDR3 is 13 amino acids long. Here the CDR3 DNA reads TGTGCCAGCAGCTCCGGGTTCAAAAAAGGGCAGTTCTTC. Its protein product is CASSSGFKKGQFF. Based on the CDR3 plus reference TRBV28 and TRBJ2-1, the full variable domain is DVKVTQSSRYLVKRTGEKVFLECVQDMDHENMFWYRQDPGLGLRLIYFSYDVKMKEKGDIPEGYSVSREKKERFSLILESASTNQTSMYLCASSSGFKKGQFFGPGTRLTVL.

This chain links TRBV5-4 with TRBJ2-7; 11 bases align to TRBD1. Per germline, CDR1 SGHNT and CDR2 YYREEE (reference sequence). This CDR3 is built from 16 residues. V was clipped by 4 bases and J by 5 bases; unmatched bases: 11. The CDR3 protein is CASSPLGTGGSDEQYF. The CDR3 DNA is TGTGCCAGCAGCCCGCTCGGGACAGGGGGTTCCGACGAGCAGTACTTC.

The chain joins TRBV4-1 to TRBJ2-2, with TRBD2 matching over 9 bases. Looked up from germline, CDR1 is MGHRA and CDR2 is YSYEKL. Trimming removed 2 bases from V and 2 bases from J; junction bases left unmatched: 3. This CDR3 is 16 amino acids long. The CDR3 sequence: CASSQRGTSNTGELFF. As DNA, the CDR3 is TGCGCCAGCAGCCAAAGGGGGACTAGCAACACCGGGGAGCTGTTTTTT.

The chain couples TRBV19 to TRBJ1-1; TRBD1 matches at 9 bases. The CDR3 is 15 residues long. Germline values: CDR1 LNHDA, CDR2 SQIVND (reference sequence). J gave up 1 base and V 5 bases, and 5 bases lay outside the gene matches. This CDR3 reads CASSAYRGQNTEAFF. The CDR3 DNA reads as TGTGCCAGTAGTGCCTACAGGGGGCAGAACACTGAAGCTTTCTTT.

The gene calls are TRBV18 and TRBJ1-2; TRBD1 agrees at 7 bases. CDR1 is KGHSH, CDR2 LQKENI, per germline. V trimming: 2 bases; J trimming: 5 bases; junction bases outside the gene matches: 8. CDR3 length: 15 residues. CDR3 residues: CASSPDRVTLYGYTF. The CDR3 DNA reads as TGTGCCAGCTCACCAGACAGGGTCACACTATATGGCTACACCTTC.

This chain links TRBV11-2 with TRBJ2-1; 12 bases are a match to TRBD2. V gave up 1 base and J gave up 15 bases; unmatched junction bases: 10. The length of the CDR3 is 15 residues. Germline lookup yields CDR1 SGHAT and CDR2 FQNNGV. CDR3 loop: CASSLASLAGGPPFF. For the CDR3, the DNA is TGTGCCAGCAGCTTAGCTAGCCTAGCGGGAGGGCCCCCGTTCTTC.